The 21 T cell receptor beta chains reported below all come from one sample, sequenced in a study of cytomegalovirus exposure and HLA in healthy donors (TCRdb year 2017). Library creation used the immunoSEQ multiplex PCR assay. The multiplex PCR relied on a mix of 60 forward primers for TCR Vbeta segments and 13 reverse primers for TCR Jbeta segments. The source is immuneACCESS, and TCRdb retained only in-frame sequences with V and J called. Part of the clones is not carried over; for the studies checked, unresolved V genes explain less than half of this, and the remainder is unexplained. The sample table holds around 130,000 clones, of which around three quarters were seen once. 1% of the sample goes to the ten largest clones. The specimen sequenced was PBMCs. Receptors were obtained from a man aged 35-49 years in good health and CMV-seronegative.

In DNA, the CDR3 is TGCGCCAGCAGCTTTGTCCCAAGCGGGGAGACCCAGTACTTC. Its protein is CASSFVPSGETQYF. V is TRBV5-1 and J is TRBJ2-5, with D possibly TRBD2 on 6 matching bases. This CDR3 contains 14 residues. Germline assignment: CDR1 SGHRS and CDR2 YFSETQ. V was pared by 2 bases and J by 5 bases, with 13 bases between.

This clone was seen a few times. V usage is TRBV6-6 and J usage is TRBJ2-7; 7 bases are shared with TRBD1. V lost 4 bases to trimming and J lost 2 bases; unmatched junction nucleotides: 8. This CDR3 has 15 amino acids. Germline V gene data show CDR1 as MNHNY and CDR2 as SVGAGI (reference sequence). The CDR3 region is CASSSGTAPPYEQYF. The CDR3 region has the DNA TGTGCCAGCAGTTCCGGGACAGCACCTCCCTACGAGCAGTACTTC.

A single count supports this clone. The rearrangement joins TRBV30 to TRBJ1-5; unclear D gene. CDR1 is GTSNPN and CDR2 is SVGIG in the germline V gene (reference sequence). Deletions cut 3 bases from V and 5 bases from J, with 14 bases between. The CDR3 covers 14 residues. DNA of the CDR3: TGTGCCTGGAGCGCAGGAGGACCTTATCAGCCCCAGCATTTT. This codes for CAWSAGGPYQPQHF.

The chain is built from TRBV7-9 and TRBJ1-5; 10 nucleotides agree with TRBD1. The CDR3 is 14 amino acids. V was clipped by 5 bases and J by 6 bases; unmatched bases: 4. From germline, CDR1 is SEHNR and CDR2 FQNEAQ (reference sequence). The CDR3 nucleotides read TGTGCCAGCAGCGCGGGACAGGGGTCTCAGCCCCAGCATTTT. As protein: CASSAGQGSQPQHF.

The chain recombines TRBV6-4 with TRBJ1-2; no clear D gene. This CDR3 has 13 residues. The germline V gene has CDR1 MRHNA and CDR2 SNTAGT. With 5 bases removed from V and 3 bases from J, the gap between germline ends came to 10 bases. The CDR3, as DNA: TGTGCCAGCAGTTCCGGGAGATACTATGGCTACACCTTC. Translation gives CASSSGRYYGYTF.

The rearrangement uses TRBV5-6 and TRBJ2-3; 13 positions agree with TRBD2. V lost 0 bases and J lost 7; bases outside the gene matches: 2. This CDR3 region has 15 residues. Germline-derived CDR1 and CDR2 are SGHDT and YYEEEE. CDR3 sequence (DNA): TGTGCCAGCAGCTTGGGGACTAGCGGGAGATATACGCAGTATTTT. This encodes CASSLGTSGRYTQYF.

This clone appeared a single time. The chain carries TRBV28 and TRBJ2-5, with D perhaps TRBD2 (6 bases). V lost 6 bases and J lost 0, with 11 bases in between. This CDR3 region has 14 residues. Germline V gives CDR1 MDHEN, CDR2 SYDVKM. Written as DNA, the CDR3 is TGTGCCAGCAGACCAACTAGCCACCAAGAGACCCAGTACTTC. This gives the protein CASRPTSHQETQYF.

The V call is TRBV29-1, the J call TRBJ2-4; 9 bases match TRBD1. The germline V gene has CDR1 SQVTM and CDR2 ANQGSEA. The CDR3 has 13 residues. J gave up 7 bases and V 2 bases, and 3 bases lay outside the gene matches. DNA for the CDR3: TGCAGCGTTGAATTCGGACAGGGGAACATTCAGTACTTC. This sequence encodes CSVEFGQGNIQYF.

The chain recombines TRBV5-1 with TRBJ1-3; tentatively, D is TRBD1 (5 bases). Deletions cut 0 bases from V and 9 bases from J, with 10 bases between. CDR3 size: 13 residues. Germline V lookup: CDR1 SGHRS, CDR2 YFSETQ. CDR3 amino acids: CASSLAGESTIYF. The DNA of the CDR3 is TGCGCCAGCAGCTTGGCGGGGGAAAGCACCATATATTTT. Combining the CDR3 with reference TRBV5-1 and TRBJ1-3 gives the whole variable domain KAGVTQTPRYLIKTRGQQVTLSCSPISGHRSVSWYQQTPGQGLQFLFEYFSETQRNKGNFPGRFSGRQFSNSRSEMNVSTLELGDSALYLCASSLAGESTIYFGEGSWLTVV.

The count of this clone is one. This chain joins TRBV5-1 and TRBJ2-7; D not certain. Germline lookup yields CDR1 SGHRS and CDR2 YFSETQ. The CDR3 spans 12 residues. V was trimmed by 4 bases and J by 0 bases, leaving 5 bases between them. CDR3 sequence: CASSLSSYEQYF. The CDR3, as DNA: TGCGCCAGCAGCCTGAGCTCCTACGAGCAGTACTTC.

This chain joins TRBV30 and TRBJ1-1, with D hard to call. CDR1 is GTSNPN and CDR2 is SVGIG in the germline V gene (reference sequence). This CDR3 is built from 11 residues. The germline V and J ends were trimmed by 8 bases and 4 bases, with 11 bases remaining between them. The CDR3 DNA is TGTGCCCAGGCGGGGAGCACTGAAGCTTTCTTT. Translation: CAQAGSTEAFF.

CDR3 residues: CAIITDGGEQYF. The CDR3 DNA follows: TGTGCCATCATCACTGACGGGGGGGAGCAGTACTTC. The chain uses TRBV10-3 and TRBJ2-7; 7 nucleotides line up with TRBD2. The V gene's germline CDR1 is ENHRY and CDR2 SYGVKD. The V gene end was trimmed by 7 bases and the J gene end by 7 bases; junction bases not matched to a gene: 7. The CDR3 covers 12 residues.

The chain combines TRBV2 with TRBJ1-5, with D unresolved. The CDR3 is made up of 13 amino acids. Germline V gene lookup returns CDR1 SNHLY and CDR2 FYNNEI. The V and J ends lost 2 bases and 7 bases respectively, with 9 bases between them. CDR3 loop: CASSERGGQPQHF. CDR3 coding DNA: TGTGCCAGCAGTGAACGGGGTGGGCAGCCCCAGCATTTT.

This sequence joins TRBV2 and TRBJ2-1; TRBD1 might be the D (6 bases). There are 16 residues in the CDR3. Trimming removed 6 bases from V and 0 bases from J, with 15 bases in between. CDR1 and CDR2 (germline): SNHLY, FYNNEI. CDR3 sequence: CASRAVGRGSYNEQFF. CDR3 in DNA: TGTGCCAGCAGAGCAGTGGGCAGGGGCTCCTACAATGAGCAGTTCTTC. The entire variable domain, with the rest obtained from reference TRBV2 and TRBJ2-1, is as follows: EPEVTQTPSHQVTQMGQEVILRCVPISNHLYFYWYRQILGQKVEFLVSFYNNEISEKSEIFDDQFSVERPDGSNFTLKIRSTKLEDSAMYFCASRAVGRGSYNEQFFGPGTRLTVL.

V usage is TRBV30 and J usage is TRBJ2-2, with a possible D match to TRBD2 (6 bases). V shed 3 bases and J shed 5 bases, with 10 bases lying between them. CDR3 length: 13 residues. Germline CDR1 is GTSNPN and CDR2 is SVGIG (reference sequence). The DNA for the CDR3 is TGTGCCTGGAGGGTGGCGGGAACCGGGGAGCTGTTTTTT. Protein: CAWRVAGTGELFF.

This chain uses TRBV19 with TRBJ1-1, with D hard to call. The CDR3 consists of 13 residues. The V end lost 2 bases, the J end lost 5 bases, and 9 bases lay between the germline ends. CDR1 is LNHDA, CDR2 SQIVND, per germline (reference sequence). The CDR3 bases are TGTGCCAGTAGTATAACGGGGTGGACTGAAGCTTTCTTT. Amino acid sequence: CASSITGWTEAFF.

CDR3 DNA sequence: TGTGCCAGCTCACCACCGGGACAGGGGGTTCGAGAGACCCAGTACTTC. Its protein product is CASSPPGQGVRETQYF. V and J are TRBV18 and TRBJ2-5; the match to TRBD1 covers 11 bases. The CDR3 runs 16 residues. Trimming at V came to 0 bases and at J to 4 bases, leaving 4 bases not matched to a gene. Germline assignment: CDR1 KGHSH and CDR2 LQKENI.

The chain has TRBV30 and TRBJ2-7; 9 bases match TRBD1. J lost 3 bases, V lost 6 bases, and 3 bases had no gene match. The germline CDR1 and CDR2 sequences are GTSNPN and SVGIG (reference sequence). The CDR3 spans 12 residues. CDR3 in DNA: TGTGCCTGCGGACAGGGGAGCTACGAGCAGTACTTC. Encoded protein: CACGQGSYEQYF.

V is TRBV18 and J is TRBJ2-5; TRBD1 matches at 8 bases. V shed 3 bases and J 0 bases; nucleotides not matched to a gene: 12. The CDR3 sequence is 18 residues long. CDR1 KGHSH and CDR2 LQKENI come from the germline V gene. CDR3 nucleotide sequence: TGTGCCAGCTCACCGAGGACAGGGCTGGGGTCTTACCAAGAGACCCAGTACTTC. It yields the protein CASSPRTGLGSYQETQYF.

The CDR3 region is CASSYRQGAGDTQYF. CDR3 in DNA: TGCGCCAGCAGCTATAGACAGGGGGCCGGAGATACGCAGTATTTT. This sequence joins TRBV4-1 and TRBJ2-3, with 10 positions matching TRBD1. V dropped 5 bases and J dropped 5; count of bases not matched to a gene: 7. The CDR3 is made up of 15 amino acids. Germline V CDR1 and CDR2: MGHRA, YSYEKL.

In DNA, the CDR3 is TGTGCCAGCAGCTTCCAAGGCAGGGGTCGTGTTAATGAAAAACTGTTTTTT. Protein sequence: CASSFQGRGRVNEKLFF. The V gene is TRBV5-4, the J gene TRBJ1-4; maybe TRBD1 (6 bases). Per germline, CDR1 SGHNT and CDR2 YYREEE (reference sequence). The CDR3 length is 17 residues. The V gene lost 2 bases and the J gene lost 4 bases, with 18 bases spanning the gap.